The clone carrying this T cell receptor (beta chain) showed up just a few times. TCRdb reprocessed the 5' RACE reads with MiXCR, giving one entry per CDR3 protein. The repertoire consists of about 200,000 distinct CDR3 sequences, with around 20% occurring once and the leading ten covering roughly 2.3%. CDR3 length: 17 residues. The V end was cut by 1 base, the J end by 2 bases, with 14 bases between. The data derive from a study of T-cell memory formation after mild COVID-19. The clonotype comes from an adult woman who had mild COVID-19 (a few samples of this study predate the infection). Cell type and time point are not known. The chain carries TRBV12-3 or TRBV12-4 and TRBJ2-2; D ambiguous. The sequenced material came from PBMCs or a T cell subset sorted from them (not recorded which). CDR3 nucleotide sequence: TGTGCCAGCAGTTTAGACATCGGGCCCCTTAACACCGGGGAGCTGTTTTTT. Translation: CASSLDIGPLNTGELFF.